This T cell receptor beta chain was retrieved from a study of cytomegalovirus exposure and HLA in healthy donors. The CDR3 sequence is 17 residues long. The V and J ends lost 4 bases and 0 bases, in that order; junction bases with no gene match: 9. The germline CDR1 and CDR2 sequences are SGHKS and YYEKEE (reference sequence). PCR amplification relied on 60 Vbeta primers (plus 13 Jbeta primers). Profiled with immunoSEQ multiplex PCR; TCRdb holds only in-frame clones, not every one. The table lists 100,000 to 150,000 clones, roughly 81% of them singletons. Sequencing input: PBMCs. The rearrangement joins TRBV5-5 to TRBJ2-1, with 8 bases identical to TRBD1. This TCR came from a woman in her thirties in good health and CMV-seronegative. The CDR3 DNA follows: TGTGCCAGCAGCGCGAATGGACAGGGCAGCTCCTACAATGAGCAGTTCTTC. Its protein is CASSANGQGSSYNEQFF.